Listed here is a single T cell receptor (beta chain). Its antigen is as yet unknown. The CDR3 is made up of 15 amino acids. J gave up 4 bases and V 3 bases, and 6 bases lay outside the gene matches. The V gene's germline CDR1 is LNHDA and CDR2 SQIVND (reference sequence). Assay: immunoSEQ multiplex PCR; the TCRdb copy retains only in-frame clones and omits some. This repertoire shows approximately 100,000 clones, roughly 90% found once; its top ten account for roughly 0.8%. This specimen comes from a study of OX40 agonist ivuxolimab in advanced cancers. Study-level information: Patients in the trial were receiving intravenous ivuxolimab every 2 weeks, at doses of 0.01 to 10 mg/kg. Regarding the study as a whole: Low normalized T-cell clonal expansion was also seen in some nonresponders. Circulating CD4+ and CD8+ T cells showed clonal expansion by week 6 at 0.1 to 3.0 mg/kg.

The origin of this receptor is an adult with an advanced solid tumor such as melanoma, head and neck, liver or kidney cancer. J is TRBJ1-2 and V is TRBV19; TRBD1 aligns across 9 bases. The material sequenced was CD4+ or CD8+ T cells sorted from blood, taken in a trial of the OX40 agonist ivuxolimab. CDR3 protein: CASSITGGAGYGYTF. The CDR3 DNA reads as TGTGCCAGTAGTATCACAGGGGGCGCAGGCTATGGCTACACCTTC.